These 24 T cell receptor beta chains were all obtained from the same sample, sequenced in a study of OX40 agonist ivuxolimab in advanced cancers. TCRdb's table, derived via immunoSEQ multiplex PCR, lists solely in-frame clones and lacks some. The data contain about 100,000 clones, around 93% of them singletons. The starting material was CD4+ or CD8+ T cells sorted from blood, obtained in a trial of the OX40 agonist ivuxolimab. Receptors originate from an adult with an advanced solid tumor such as melanoma, head and neck, liver or kidney cancer.

The genes are TRBV2 and TRBJ1-5; 7 bases line up with TRBD1. CDR3 length: 14 amino acids. Per the germline V gene, CDR1 is SNHLY and CDR2 is FYNNEI. V shed 5 bases, J shed 5 bases, and the junction held 6 bases outside the gene matches. In DNA, the CDR3 is TGTGCCAGCAGTTTACAGGGGCGGGATCAGCCCCAGCATTTT. It codes for CASSLQGRDQPQHF.

This chain joins TRBV9 and TRBJ2-3, with a tentative D call TRBD1 (5 bases). The CDR3 extends over 14 amino acids. In germline, CDR1 is SGDLS, CDR2 YYNGEE. The V gene lost 1 base and the J gene lost 2 bases, with 8 bases spanning the gap. CDR3: CASSVTRATDTQYF. Written as DNA, the CDR3 is TGTGCCAGCAGCGTAACCAGGGCCACAGATACGCAGTATTTT.

The gene calls are TRBV5-6 and TRBJ1-1; unclear D gene. V was shortened by 4 bases and J by 6 bases, with 10 bases between the two germline ends. The CDR3 has 12 amino acids. From germline, CDR1 is SGHDT and CDR2 YYEEEE. In DNA, the CDR3 is TGTGCCAGCAGCCTGGAGGGCGCTGAAGCTTTCTTT. It codes for CASSLEGAEAFF.

The chain joins TRBV28 to TRBJ2-7; D is unresolved. From germline, CDR1 is MDHEN and CDR2 SYDVKM. Trimming removed 10 bases at V and 7 bases at J, with 14 bases between. The CDR3 loop spans 11 amino acids. The CDR3 spells CATHTGREQYF. For the CDR3, the DNA is TGTGCCACCCACACCGGACGAGAGCAGTACTTC.

The V gene is TRBV6-5, the J gene TRBJ1-5; D perhaps matches TRBD1 (5 bases). The CDR3 spans 14 residues. Per germline, CDR1 MNHEY and CDR2 SVGAGI. Trimming pared 8 bases from V and 1 base from J, leaving 12 bases between. The CDR3, as DNA: TGTGCCAGCGCGCCGTGGGACAGCAATCAGCCCCAGCATTTT. Its protein is CASAPWDSNQPQHF.

The V and J genes are TRBV5-1 and TRBJ2-7; the D is unclear. The V end was cut by 4 bases, the J end by 1 base, with 15 bases between. Germline V gene lookup returns CDR1 SGHRS and CDR2 YFSETQ. The CDR3 length is 15 residues. The CDR3 bases are TGCGCCAGCAGCCCCACGTTGGACGGATCCTACGAGCAGTACTTC. As protein: CASSPTLDGSYEQYF.

This chain links TRBV5-1 with TRBJ2-5; tentatively, D is TRBD2 (6 bases). The CDR3 runs 15 residues. From germline, CDR1 is SGHRS and CDR2 YFSETQ. V was clipped by 1 base and J by 0 bases, with 10 bases between them. CDR3 in amino acids: CASSLLTGDQETQYF. For the CDR3, the DNA is TGCGCCAGCAGCTTGTTGACGGGAGACCAAGAGACCCAGTACTTC.

V and J are TRBV19 and TRBJ1-5; the D gene is possibly TRBD1 (6 bases). V gave up 8 bases and J gave up 4 bases, with 12 bases separating them. CDR3 size: 13 residues. Germline-derived CDR1 and CDR2 are LNHDA and SQIVND (reference sequence). In DNA, the CDR3 is TGTGCCAGTCAGGCAGGGGAAAATCAGCCCCAGCATTTT. Translated, it gives CASQAGENQPQHF.

This clone appeared a single time. The chain is built from TRBV6-5 and TRBJ1-1; the D gene is possibly TRBD1 (5 bases). Germline V gene sequence: CDR1 MNHEY, CDR2 SVGAGI. The V end was cut by 1 base, the J end by 7 bases, with 10 bases between. This CDR3 contains 13 residues. The CDR3 DNA follows: TGTGCCAGCAGTTACTTTCCTCAGGGTGAAGCTTTCTTT. This sequence encodes CASSYFPQGEAFF.

Concerning this clone itself: At one boundary the junction diverges from the germline segment, which might be a read error. V is TRBV7-7 and J is TRBJ2-2; TRBD2 is a possible D gene (7 bases). The CDR3 runs 15 residues. The germline CDR1 and CDR2 sequences are SSHAT and FNYEAQ (reference sequence). CDR3 sequence: CASSMRGGSTGELFF. The CDR3 DNA reads as TGTGCTAGCAGCATGAGGGGGGGAAGCACCGGGGAGCTGTTTTTT.

The rearrangement joins TRBV19 to TRBJ1-6; 7 bases are shared with TRBD1. V lost 7 bases and J lost 8; bases outside the gene matches: 5. The CDR3 spans 13 residues. The germline V gene encodes CDR1 LNHDA and CDR2 SQIVND (reference sequence). CDR3 sequence (DNA): TGTGCCAGTAATACCAGGGGGGATTCACCCCTCCACTTT. It is translated as CASNTRGDSPLHF.

The chain uses TRBV10-3 and TRBJ2-7; TRBD2 matches 10 bases. Germline V lookup: CDR1 ENHRY, CDR2 SYGVKD. The CDR3 is 12 amino acids. V dropped 5 bases and J dropped 5; count of bases not matched to a gene: 0. CDR3: CAISTSGNEQYF. The CDR3 DNA follows: TGTGCCATCAGTACTAGCGGGAACGAGCAGTACTTC.

V and J are TRBV28 and TRBJ1-5; 7 nucleotides line up with TRBD1. The V and J ends lost 8 bases and 2 bases, in that order; junction bases with no gene match: 3. The CDR3 has 13 amino acids. From germline, CDR1 is MDHEN and CDR2 SYDVKM. Written as DNA, the CDR3 is TGTGCCAGCCTTCAGGGGGGCAATCAGCCCCAGCATTTT. Translating gives CASLQGGNQPQHF.

V is TRBV12-5 and J is TRBJ2-3; TRBD2 agrees at 16 bases. The junction had 10 bases not matched to a gene; V was cut back by 3 bases and J by 1 base. Germline CDR1 LGHNT, CDR2 FRNRAP. The CDR3 sequence is 20 residues long. The CDR3 coding sequence is TGTGCTAGTGGTTTCGTGGGGACTAGCGGGAGGGCCCGGGGCACAGATACGCAGTATTTT. It codes for CASGFVGTSGRARGTDTQYF. The whole variable domain, remainder taken from reference TRBV12-5 and TRBJ2-3, is DARVTQTPRHKVTEMGQEVTMRCQPILGHNTVFWYRQTMMQGLELLAYFRNRAPLDDSGMPKDRFSAEMPDATLATLKIQPSEPRDSAVYFCASGFVGTSGRARGTDTQYFGPGTRLTVL.

The chain combines TRBV9 with TRBJ2-7; 8 bases are a match to TRBD1. Germline V lookup: CDR1 SGDLS, CDR2 YYNGEE. The trim removed 0 bases at V and 3 bases at J, leaving 2 bases unmatched. CDR3 length: 14 amino acids. Here the CDR3 reads CASSVGGQGYEQYF. Written as DNA, the CDR3 is TGTGCCAGCAGCGTAGGTGGACAGGGCTACGAGCAGTACTTC.

V and J are TRBV28 and TRBJ1-4; D is unclear. Trimming pared 3 bases from V and 8 bases from J, leaving 13 bases between. Germline V gives CDR1 MDHEN, CDR2 SYDVKM. The CDR3 is made up of 14 amino acids. Here the CDR3 reads CASSLEDPPEKLFF. In DNA form, the CDR3 reads TGTGCCAGCAGTTTGGAGGATCCTCCAGAAAAACTGTTTTTT.

The chain has TRBV6-5 and TRBJ2-5, with TRBD2 identical over 8 bases. J gave up 5 bases and V 6 bases, and 11 bases lay outside the gene matches. Germline V gene lookup returns CDR1 MNHEY and CDR2 SVGAGI. The CDR3 has 15 residues. CDR3 amino acids: CASSRPGLGLETQYF. In nucleotides, the CDR3 is TGTGCCAGCAGCCGCCCGGGACTAGGGTTGGAGACCCAGTACTTC.

This chain joins TRBV11-2 and TRBJ2-2; D unclear. The CDR3 sequence is 13 residues long. V lost 8 bases and J lost 1, with 8 bases in between. The V gene's germline CDR1 is SGHAT and CDR2 FQNNGV. This chain's CDR3 is CASSGLNTGELFF. The CDR3 DNA reads as TGTGCCAGCTCCGGCCTGAACACCGGGGAGCTGTTTTTT.

This clone has only one observation. The V and J genes are TRBV4-3 and TRBJ1-6; 8 bases align to TRBD1. The CDR3 extends over 18 amino acids. V gave up 0 bases and J gave up 6 bases; unmatched junction bases: 10. Germline CDR1 is LGHNA and CDR2 is YSLEER. CDR3 coding DNA: TGCGCCAGCAGCCAAGATCTGGGTCCGGGACAGGTTAATTCACCCCTCCACTTT. Translation gives CASSQDLGPGQVNSPLHF.

The gene calls are TRBV6-5 and TRBJ1-2; D might be TRBD1 (5 bases). Trimming cost V 0 bases and J 3 bases, with 11 bases left between them. Per germline, CDR1 MNHEY and CDR2 SVGAGI. The CDR3 has 15 residues. The CDR3 is CASSYSLQGYYGYTF. The DNA for the CDR3 is TGTGCCAGCAGTTACTCTTTGCAGGGCTACTATGGCTACACCTTC.

The genes are TRBV10-1 and TRBJ2-1; tentative D call: TRBD2 (6 bases). Trimming took off 10 bases at V and 0 bases at J, with 19 bases between the two ends. CDR3 length: 16 amino acids. Per germline, CDR1 WNHNN and CDR2 SYGVQD (reference sequence). The CDR3 region is CATAREPLSSYNEQFF. The CDR3 region has the DNA TGCGCCACAGCACGGGAGCCATTAAGCTCCTACAATGAGCAGTTCTTC.

This clone was counted once. This chain links TRBV6-6 with TRBJ1-2, with a weak D call TRBD1 (6 bases). The V and J ends lost 4 bases and 8 bases respectively, with 8 bases between them. This CDR3 comprises 11 residues. The germline V gene encodes CDR1 MNHNY and CDR2 SVGAGI (reference sequence). For the CDR3, the DNA is TGTGCCAGCAGTTCCCAGGGGGGCTACACCTTC. The encoded protein is CASSSQGGYTF.

V is TRBV28 and J is TRBJ1-3; 7 nucleotides align to TRBD1. Germline CDR1 and CDR2: MDHEN and SYDVKM. This CDR3 has 16 residues. With 2 bases clipped from V and 2 bases from J, the junction kept 6 bases outside the gene matches. This CDR3 reads CASSLPSTGPGNTIYF. CDR3 nucleotide sequence: TGTGCCAGCAGTTTACCCTCGACAGGGCCTGGAAACACCATATATTTT.

This chain uses TRBV28 with TRBJ1-1; D unclear. Trimming left V 6 bases short and J 4 bases short, with 18 bases between. The length of the CDR3 is 15 residues. Germline lookup yields CDR1 MDHEN and CDR2 SYDVKM. The CDR3 bases are TGTGCCAGCAGCATCACACCTGACGGCCTCACTGAAGCTTTCTTT. As protein: CASSITPDGLTEAFF.